A single T cell receptor (beta chain) is shown here with its context. Its antigen is as yet unknown. V trimming: 2 bases; J trimming: 9 bases; junction bases outside the gene matches: 8. The germline CDR1 and CDR2 sequences are MNHNS and SASEGT. The CDR3 is 14 residues long. The data were taken from a study of T cell responses to AZD1222 COVID-19 vaccine. For the study at large: Analyses pooled second doses at about 4 or about 12 weeks. Study-wide findings and caveats: Within unmutated variant regions lay the reported targets of nearly half of spike-specific TCRs. Among AZD1222 vaccinees, only six were seropositive at baseline. Spike-specific TCR breadth and depth grew following two AZD1222 doses.

Generated by immunoSEQ multiplex PCR, the TCRdb table keeps only in-frame clones and is missing some. The top ten clones hold 5% to 6% of a sample with approximately 70,000 clones, roughly 80% of them seen once. This sequence joins TRBV6-1 and TRBJ2-5, with 8 bases that match TRBD2. The TCR was taken from an adult in good health. Sequenced material: peripheral blood, taken on day 0 of AZD1222 vaccination. The CDR3 spells CASSETGTSQSQYF. The DNA of the CDR3 is TGTGCCAGCAGTGAAACCGGGACTAGTCAGTCCCAGTACTTC.